Described below is a single T cell receptor (beta chain) sequence and its context. The sample originates from a study of glioma-infiltrating T cells after dendritic cell vaccination. None of the glioblastoma patients had an isocitrate dehydrogenase mutation. The table came from immunoSEQ multiplex PCR; TCRdb's copy has only in-frame clones and leaves some out. This table holds roughly 80,000 clones, roughly 90% found once. This CDR3 is 14 amino acids long. Per the germline V gene, CDR1 is SGHRS and CDR2 is YFSETQ. After removal of 0 bases from V and 5 bases from J, the junction contained 3 bases not matched to a gene.

Sequenced material: blood, taken before dendritic cell vaccination. The chain has TRBV5-1 and TRBJ2-7; 9 nucleotides align to TRBD2. The TCR comes from a human donor with glioblastoma. The CDR3, as DNA: TGCGCCAGCAGCTTGGCGCGGGAGGGGAACGAGCAGTACTTC. It yields the protein CASSLAREGNEQYF. The whole variable domain, filled in from reference TRBV5-1 and TRBJ2-7, reads KAGVTQTPRYLIKTRGQQVTLSCSPISGHRSVSWYQQTPGQGLQFLFEYFSETQRNKGNFPGRFSGRQFSNSRSEMNVSTLELGDSALYLCASSLAREGNEQYFGPGTRLTVT.